The 25 T cell receptor beta chains below all came from one sample that was sequenced in a study of shared clonotypes between healthy human individuals. Using immunoSEQ multiplex PCR, the repertoire was profiled, and TCRdb retains in-frame clones only, with some absent. Of more than 400,000 clones listed, roughly 80% were seen once; the top ten hold roughly 13%. Sequenced input: PBMCs. The receptors stem from a middle-aged woman in good health. Some clones in this sample may be carry-over from other donors' samples.

V usage is TRBV7-3 and J usage is TRBJ2-2; 10 nucleotides agree with TRBD2. Per germline, CDR1 SGHTA and CDR2 FQGTGA. This CDR3 has 16 residues. Trimming cost V 6 bases and J 5 bases; bases outside gene matches: 9. In DNA, the CDR3 is TGTGCCAGCAGTCGGACCGGTAGCGGGAGGACCGGGGAGCTGTTTTTT. The encoded protein is CASSRTGSGRTGELFF. The full variable domain, in which reference TRBV7-3 and TRBJ2-2 provide the parts outside the CDR3, is GAGVSQTPSNKVTEKGKYVELRCDPISGHTALYWYRQSLGQGPEFLIYFQGTGAADDSGLPNDRFFAVRPEGSVSTLKIQRTERGDSAVYLCASSRTGSGRTGELFFGEGSRLTVL.

This rearrangement joins TRBV5-1 to TRBJ2-3; 12 bases line up with TRBD2. The CDR3 totals 16 residues. The germline gives CDR1 SGHRS, CDR2 YFSETQ. V trimming: 4 bases; J trimming: 2 bases; junction bases outside the gene matches: 5. The CDR3 DNA is TGCGCCAGCAGCGTGAGACTAGCGGGAGACACAGATACGCAGTATTTT. It specifies CASSVRLAGDTDTQYF.

This clone was seen only a few times. A far larger clone is only one base removed, so a read error is likely. The sample holds other DNA sequences that translate to the same CDR3. This rearrangement joins TRBV29-1 to TRBJ1-5; weak D call: TRBD1 (5 bases). CDR1 SQVTM and CDR2 ANQGSEA come from the germline V gene. V was shortened by 6 bases and J by 4 bases, with 13 bases between the two germline ends. The length of the CDR3 is 13 residues. The CDR3 sequence: CSVSSGGNQPQHF. DNA of the CDR3: TGCAGCGTCTCCTCGGGGGGTAATCAGCCCCAGCATTTT.

The chain uses TRBV11-2 and TRBJ2-1; D assignment may be TRBD1 or TRBD2 (5 bases each). Germline V CDR1 and CDR2: SGHAT, FQNNGV. The CDR3 loop spans 15 amino acids. The V end was cut by 4 bases, the J end by 4 bases, with 14 bases between. The CDR3 is CASSWTGTLYNEQFF. The CDR3 DNA reads as TGTGCCAGCAGCTGGACCGGGACGTTATACAATGAGCAGTTCTTC. The complete variable domain, with remaining parts taken from reference TRBV11-2 and TRBJ2-1, reads EAGVAQSPRYKIIEKRQSVAFWCNPISGHATLYWYQQILGQGPKLLIQFQNNGVVDDSQLPKDRFSAERLKGVDSTLKIQPAKLEDSAVYLCASSWTGTLYNEQFFGPGTRLTVL.

On this clone itself: A read error is likely here: a far larger clone is one base away. V is TRBV9 and J is TRBJ1-2; no reliable D call. Trimming shortened V by 3 bases and J by 3 bases, and 9 bases separated the two germline ends. There are 13 residues in the CDR3. Per the germline V gene, CDR1 is SGDLS and CDR2 is YYNGEE. CDR3 sequence reads: CASSASKDYGYTF. The CDR3 DNA sequence: TGTGCCAGCAGCGCTTCTAAAGACTATGGCTACACCTTC.

This clone was recorded once. Only one base separates this from a far larger clonotype, so it likely reflects a read error. The V gene is TRBV2, the J gene TRBJ2-1; D is unresolved. The CDR3 consists of 11 residues. Germline V CDR1 and CDR2: SNHLY, FYNNEI. CDR3 region: CTSTPTVEQFF. The CDR3, as DNA: TGTACCAGCACCCCGACGGTTGAGCAGTTCTTC.

Note on this clone: A read error likely explains this, since a far larger clone differs by one base. The identical CDR3 is also encoded by other nucleotide sequences in the sample. The chain combines TRBV6-1 with TRBJ2-7; TRBD1 matches at 8 bases. From germline, CDR1 is MNHNS and CDR2 SASEGT. This CDR3 is 13 amino acids long. J gave up 6 bases and V 3 bases, and 4 bases lay outside the gene matches. This CDR3 reads CASSEQGAREQYF. The CDR3 nucleotides are TGTGCCAGCAGTGAGCAGGGGGCGCGCGAGCAGTACTTC.

This clone was seen repeatedly, ten times or more. V and J are TRBV20-1 and TRBJ2-1; no firm D call. Germline V CDR1 and CDR2: DFQATT, SNEGSKA (reference sequence). The CDR3 length is 10 residues. V was pared by 0 bases and J by 10 bases, with 4 bases between. The CDR3 nucleotides are TGCAGTGCTAGAGAGATGGAGCAGTTCTTC. The encoded protein is CSAREMEQFF.

Notes on this clone: The same CDR3 is also encoded by other DNA sequences in this sample. The chain employs TRBV27 and TRBJ1-2; D is possibly TRBD1 (6 bases). Trimming cost V 2 bases and J 2 bases, with 9 bases left between them. Per the germline V gene, CDR1 is MNHEY and CDR2 is SMNVEV (reference sequence). The CDR3 runs to 14 residues. The CDR3 coding sequence is TGTGCCAGCAGTTTACGGGGGCCCAACTATGGCTACACCTTC. It encodes CASSLRGPNYGYTF.

The chain couples TRBV28 to TRBJ1-4; D is unresolved. Trimming took 7 bases from V and 5 from J, leaving 14 bases between them. Germline V gene data show CDR1 as MDHEN and CDR2 as SYDVKM. The CDR3 sequence is 14 residues long. In nucleotides, the CDR3 is TGTGCCAGCACACTAAACACGGTGAATGAAAAACTGTTTTTT. Its translation: CASTLNTVNEKLFF.

V gene TRBV30 combines with J gene TRBJ1-1, with D unclear. The CDR3 runs 12 residues. Germline values: CDR1 GTSNPN, CDR2 SVGIG (reference sequence). Trimming left V 2 bases short and J 3 bases short, with 7 bases between. CDR3 sequence reads: CAWSQGYTEAFF. The CDR3 DNA is TGTGCCTGGAGTCAAGGGTACACTGAAGCTTTCTTT. The complete variable domain, with remaining parts taken from reference TRBV30 and TRBJ1-1, reads SQTIHQWPATLVQPVGSPLSLECTVEGTSNPNLYWYRQAAGRGLQLLFYSVGIGQISSEVPQNLSASRPQDRQFILSSKKLLLSDSGFYLCAWSQGYTEAFFGQGTRLTVV.

The V call is TRBV2, the J call TRBJ2-7; D not resolved. The germline V gene encodes CDR1 SNHLY and CDR2 FYNNEI. Trimming removed 5 bases from V and 7 bases from J, with 18 bases in between. The CDR3 spans 14 residues. CDR3 residues: CASSLRVGSEEQYF. In nucleotides, the CDR3 is TGTGCCAGCAGTTTAAGGGTGGGGTCGGAAGAGCAGTACTTC.

The V call is TRBV19, the J call TRBJ1-2, with a possible D match to TRBD1 (6 bases). In germline, CDR1 is LNHDA, CDR2 SQIVND (reference sequence). This CDR3 region has 14 residues. The V and J ends lost 4 bases and 8 bases respectively, with 17 bases between them. In DNA, the CDR3 is TGTGCCAGTAGTACTTTCCCGCAGGGGCGCGGCTACACCTTC. Translating gives CASSTFPQGRGYTF.

The chain is built from TRBV2 and TRBJ2-5; 8 bases map to TRBD1. Germline loops: CDR1 SNHLY, CDR2 FYNNEI. CDR3 size: 16 residues. Germline trimming cut 7 bases from V and 4 bases from J; bases unmatched to any gene: 14. CDR3 nucleotides: TGTGCCAGCACCAAACTTGGACAGGGAAGTGTAGAGACCCAGTACTTC. Translation: CASTKLGQGSVETQYF. Variable domain in full (rest from reference TRBV2 and TRBJ2-5): EPEVTQTPSHQVTQMGQEVILRCVPISNHLYFYWYRQILGQKVEFLVSFYNNEISEKSEIFDDQFSVERPDGSNFTLKIRSTKLEDSAMYFCASTKLGQGSVETQYFGPGTRLLVL.

A word on this clone: The sample holds other DNA sequences that translate to the same CDR3. J is TRBJ2-5 and V is TRBV10-1; D is uncertain. The J call may be incorrect, as the DNA end agrees better with TRBJ2-7. There are 13 residues in the CDR3. Germline CDR1 WNHNN, CDR2 SYGVQD (reference sequence). CDR3 sequence (DNA): TGCGCCAGCAGTGAGTCGACCTTCCGCGAGCAGTACTTC. Protein product: CASSESTFREQYF.

In this sample, this clone turned up a few times. The rearrangement links TRBV7-8 to TRBJ2-7; D ambiguous. The germline gives CDR1 SGHVS, CDR2 FQNEAQ. V gave up 5 bases and J gave up 0 bases, with 17 bases separating them. CDR3 size: 16 residues. CDR3 in DNA: TGTGCCAGCAGCCGAAATGCGGTGGGTAACTCCTACGAGCAGTACTTC. It translates to CASSRNAVGNSYEQYF.

As for this clone: A far larger clone is a single base away, which makes a read error likely. The chain is built from TRBV29-1 and TRBJ2-5; 10 nucleotides align to TRBD2. The CDR3 consists of 14 residues. J lost 4 bases, V lost 7 bases, and 9 bases had no gene match. Germline V CDR1 and CDR2: SQVTM, ANQGSEA. CDR3 in amino acids: CSARASGSLETQYF. As DNA, the CDR3 is TGCAGCGCTCGGGCTAGCGGGAGTCTAGAGACCCAGTACTTC.

This chain joins TRBV13 and TRBJ2-6, with 9 nucleotides matching TRBD1. The CDR3 runs to 16 residues. V was clipped by 4 bases and J by 12 bases; unmatched bases: 13. The germline V gene has CDR1 PRHDT and CDR2 FYEKMQ (reference sequence). The CDR3 coding sequence is TGTGCCAGCAGCTCTCAGAATGCGGGACAGGGCGTCGTCCTGACTTTC. The encoded protein is CASSSQNAGQGVVLTF.

The chain carries TRBV6-5 and TRBJ2-3; no clear D gene. With 1 base removed from V and 1 base from J, the gap between germline ends came to 3 bases. The CDR3 sequence is 13 residues long. Per the germline V gene, CDR1 is MNHEY and CDR2 is SVGAGI. The CDR3 protein is CASSYLGTDTQYF. In DNA, the CDR3 is TGTGCCAGCAGTTACTTGGGCACAGATACGCAGTATTTT.

On this clone: A far larger clone is only one base removed, so a read error is likely. The chain recombines TRBV30 with TRBJ1-2, with D possibly matching TRBD1 (6 bases). Germline CDR1 is GTSNPN and CDR2 is SVGIG (reference sequence). CDR3 length: 17 residues. V was shortened by 4 bases and J by 4 bases, with 25 bases between the two germline ends. The CDR3 region has the DNA TGTGCCTGGATCTCTCAGGGGACCAGGGGTCGGGGCTATGGCTACACCTTC. The encoded protein is CAWISQGTRGRGYGYTF. The full variable domain, rest sourced from reference TRBV30 and TRBJ1-2, is SQTIHQWPATLVQPVGSPLSLECTVEGTSNPNLYWYRQAAGRGLQLLFYSVGIGQISSEVPQNLSASRPQDRQFILSSKKLLLSDSGFYLCAWISQGTRGRGYGYTFGSGTRLTVV.

The rearrangement links TRBV11-2 to TRBJ2-1; D not resolved. Trimming pared 4 bases from V and 0 bases from J, leaving 13 bases between. The CDR3 has 16 amino acids. Germline CDR1 reads SGHAT; CDR2 reads FQNNGV. The CDR3 here is CASSSLYGHSYNEQFF. In DNA form, the CDR3 reads TGTGCCAGCAGCTCCCTTTACGGGCACTCCTACAATGAGCAGTTCTTC.

The chain combines TRBV6-1 with TRBJ1-1; D gene uncertain. The CDR3 loop spans 15 amino acids. Trimming removed 3 bases from V and 3 bases from J, with 14 bases in between. The germline V gene encodes CDR1 MNHNS and CDR2 SASEGT. CDR3: CASSDPGLGYTEAFF. In DNA form, the CDR3 reads TGTGCCAGCAGTGATCCAGGACTGGGCTACACTGAAGCTTTCTTT.

CDR3 region: CASTPGRRYGYTF. In nucleotides, the CDR3 is TGTGCCAGCACCCCGGGGAGGCGCTATGGCTACACCTTC. The rearrangement uses TRBV6-6 and TRBJ1-2; D remains ambiguous. Per the germline V gene, CDR1 is MNHNY and CDR2 is SVGAGI (reference sequence). This CDR3 comprises 13 residues. V was trimmed by 7 bases and J by 4 bases, leaving 13 bases between them.

In regard to this clone: It differs at one base from a far larger clone, so likely a read error. V gene TRBV29-1 combines with J gene TRBJ2-3; tentatively, D is TRBD1 (6 bases). The CDR3 runs to 14 residues. V lost 7 bases to trimming and J lost 1 base, with 15 bases between them. Per the germline V gene, CDR1 is SQVTM and CDR2 is ANQGSEA. CDR3 DNA sequence: TGCAGCGCTGTGGGGGCAGGGGGCACAGATACGCAGTATTTT. Protein product: CSAVGAGGTDTQYF.

This clone came up a few times. The CDR3 spells CASKGSGAEAFF. The CDR3 DNA follows: TGTGCCAGCAAGGGTAGTGGCGCTGAAGCTTTCTTT. This chain links TRBV19 with TRBJ1-1, with unresolved D. Trimming shortened V by 9 bases and J by 6 bases, and 14 bases separated the two germline ends. The CDR3 runs 12 residues. Germline CDR1 reads LNHDA; CDR2 reads SQIVND (reference sequence).